Shown below are 19 T cell receptor beta chains from a single sample sequenced in a study of T cell repertoires in cytomegalovirus infection. TCRdb independently ran MiXCR on the reads; one entry per CDR3 protein. This sample has 740,000 or so distinct CDR3 sequences, with 35% found just once. The sequenced sample consisted of PBMCs. These receptor sequences come from a human donor in good health (CMV status not recorded). Some clones in this sample may be carry-over from other donors' samples.

The V and J genes are TRBV14 and TRBJ2-3, with D possibly matching TRBD2 (6 bases). The germline V and J ends were trimmed by 0 bases and 3 bases, with 13 bases remaining between them. CDR1 SGHDN and CDR2 FVKESK come from the germline V gene. The CDR3 is made up of 16 amino acids. The CDR3 is CASSQDGGIGTDTQYF. CDR3 nucleotide sequence: TGTGCCAGCAGCCAAGATGGCGGGATCGGGACAGATACGCAGTATTTT.

Note on this clonotype: Compared with germline, one end of the junction differs, possibly owing to a read error. The V call is TRBV20-1, the J call TRBJ1-2; no firm D call. Germline V gene data show CDR1 as DFQATT and CDR2 as SNEGSKA (reference sequence). The CDR3 has 13 residues. In DNA, the CDR3 is TGCAGTGCACATGGACTGAGTGGCTATGCCTACACCTTC. Translating it yields CSAHGLSGYAYTF.

The chain is built from TRBV29-1 and TRBJ2-3; no firm D call. The CDR3 has 13 residues. CDR1 SQVTM and CDR2 ANQGSEA come from the germline V gene. Trimming shortened V by 6 bases and J by 2 bases, and 12 bases separated the two germline ends. The chain's CDR3 is CSVPGRVTDTQYF. The DNA of the CDR3 is TGCAGCGTCCCGGGCCGTGTCACAGATACGCAGTATTTT.

The chain joins TRBV28 to TRBJ1-1; unclear D gene. CDR1 is MDHEN, CDR2 SYDVKM, per germline. V lost 3 bases and J lost 1, with 9 bases in between. CDR3 length equals 14 residues. The CDR3 nucleotides are TGTGCCAGCAGTTTCAGCAGGCCGAACACTGAAGCTTTCTTT. Translation: CASSFSRPNTEAFF.

V and J are TRBV28 and TRBJ1-4, with a possible D match to TRBD1 (6 bases). In germline, CDR1 is MDHEN, CDR2 SYDVKM. Trimming took 4 bases from V and 8 from J, leaving 23 bases between them. The CDR3 contains 17 residues. The chain's CDR3 is CASSSLKHRAGGEKLFF. The CDR3 DNA reads TGTGCCAGCAGTTCCCTTAAACACAGGGCTGGTGGAGAAAAACTGTTTTTT. The full variable domain, completed using reference TRBV28 and TRBJ1-4, is DVKVTQSSRYLVKRTGEKVFLECVQDMDHENMFWYRQDPGLGLRLIYFSYDVKMKEKGDIPEGYSVSREKKERFSLILESASTNQTSMYLCASSSLKHRAGGEKLFFGSGTQLSVL.

V usage is TRBV6-5 and J usage is TRBJ1-1; D perhaps matches TRBD1 (5 bases). Germline lookup yields CDR1 MNHEY and CDR2 SVGAGI. This CDR3 region has 13 residues. Trimming took off 0 bases at V and 10 bases at J, with 12 bases between the two ends. CDR3 sequence (DNA): TGTGCCAGCAGTTACTCGAGCAGGGATCGAGCTTTCTTT. This encodes CASSYSSRDRAFF.

The V call is TRBV14, the J call TRBJ1-2; unclear D gene. Per the germline V gene, CDR1 is SGHDN and CDR2 is FVKESK. The CDR3 is 14 amino acids. V was cut by 1 base and J by 6 bases, with 12 bases left in between. DNA for the CDR3: TGTGCCAGCAGCCAAGTAGGCAGGTTAGATGGCTACACCTTC. As protein: CASSQVGRLDGYTF.

This sequence joins TRBV4-1 and TRBJ1-2; D is perhaps TRBD1 (5 bases). CDR1 is MGHRA, CDR2 YSYEKL, per germline. The CDR3 length is 17 residues. V shed 0 bases and J shed 9 bases, with 23 bases lying between them. CDR3 sequence: CASSQDRQTLLRRSYTF. CDR3 DNA: TGCGCCAGCAGCCAAGATAGACAGACACTACTTCGACGGAGCTACACCTTC.

The rearrangement links TRBV5-6 to TRBJ2-3; 10 nucleotides agree with TRBD2. The CDR3 loop spans 18 amino acids. The germline gives CDR1 SGHDT, CDR2 YYEEEE. The V gene end was trimmed by 4 bases and the J gene end by 2 bases; junction bases not matched to a gene: 13. CDR3 sequence: CASSHVVAGGGYTDTQYF. The CDR3 nucleotides read TGTGCCAGCAGCCACGTTGTAGCGGGAGGCGGTTACACAGATACGCAGTATTTT.

Concerning this clonotype itself: This CDR3 is missing its conserved last phenylalanine or tryptophan, likely due to a read error. V is TRBV7-8 and J is TRBJ1-5, with D possibly being TRBD1 (6 bases). Germline CDR1 and CDR2: SGHVS and FQNEAQ. V lost 1 base, J lost 7 bases, and 17 bases lay in between. This CDR3 is 16 amino acids long. The CDR3 is CASSLGMGQGRQPQHC. CDR3 bases: TGTGCCAGCAGCTTAGGTATGGGGCAGGGGAGACAGCCCCAGCATTGT.

This clonotype was detected a few times. CDR3 region: CASSIRVGANEKLFF. The CDR3 DNA reads as TGTGCCAGCAGCATTCGGGTGGGTGCTAATGAAAAACTGTTTTTT. The rearrangement links TRBV7-6 to TRBJ1-4; no reliable D call. CDR3 length: 15 residues. CDR1 SGHVS and CDR2 FNYEAQ come from the germline V gene. V lost 5 bases and J 3 bases, leaving 13 bases between the germline ends.

The rearrangement links TRBV12-3 or TRBV12-4 to TRBJ1-2, with D uncertain. The V end lost 5 bases, the J end lost 8 bases, and 12 bases lay between the germline ends. The CDR3 loop spans 12 amino acids. This CDR3 is CASSPNPGGYTF. Here the CDR3 DNA reads TGTGCCAGCAGTCCAAATCCCGGCGGCTACACCTTC.

This clonotype has just one count. The chain uses TRBV12-3 or TRBV12-4 and TRBJ2-1; perhaps TRBD1 as D (5 bases). The V gene lost 5 bases and the J gene lost 3 bases, with 14 bases spanning the gap. The CDR3 totals 15 residues. The CDR3 DNA reads TGTGCCAGCAGTCCCGAAGGGGCAGGCTACAATGAGCAGTTCTTC. Its translation is CASSPEGAGYNEQFF.

J is TRBJ2-7 and V is TRBV29-1; the D gene could be TRBD1 or TRBD2 (5 bases each). CDR3 length equals 11 residues. The germline gives CDR1 SQVTM, CDR2 ANQGSEA. Trimming pared 2 bases from V and 5 bases from J, leaving 7 bases between. CDR3 loop: CSVEWGNEQYF. DNA of the CDR3: TGCAGCGTTGAATGGGGGAACGAGCAGTACTTC.

The rearrangement uses TRBV6-1 and TRBJ1-1, with a tentative D call TRBD1 (6 bases). Germline V lookup: CDR1 MNHNS, CDR2 SASEGT. The CDR3 contains 15 residues. V lost 5 bases and J lost 4, with 17 bases in between. The CDR3 loop reads CASSSGAVLGTEAFF. CDR3 in DNA: TGTGCCAGCAGTTCAGGGGCGGTTTTAGGCACTGAAGCTTTCTTT.

This rearrangement joins TRBV19 to TRBJ1-1; D possibly corresponds to TRBD1 (6 bases). Germline CDR1 is LNHDA and CDR2 is SQIVND (reference sequence). This CDR3 is 17 amino acids long. Trimming took off 1 base at V and 4 bases at J, with 19 bases between the two ends. The CDR3 here is CASSIVGGTRMSTEAFF. CDR3 in DNA: TGTGCCAGTAGTATAGTGGGGGGCACTCGGATGAGCACTGAAGCTTTCTTT.

V is TRBV27 and J is TRBJ1-1, with D maybe TRBD1 (6 bases). Germline assignment: CDR1 MNHEY and CDR2 SMNVEV (reference sequence). The CDR3 spans 14 residues. The V and J ends lost 0 bases and 4 bases respectively, with 9 bases between them. CDR3 amino acids: CASSLSWGPTEAFF. CDR3 bases: TGTGCCAGCAGTTTATCGTGGGGGCCCACTGAAGCTTTCTTT.

The gene calls are TRBV4-3 and TRBJ2-7, with 7 bases matching TRBD1. This CDR3 is built from 15 residues. Germline-derived CDR1 and CDR2 are LGHNA and YSLEER. With V trimmed by 3 bases and J by 0 bases, 5 bases remained unmatched. The CDR3 DNA follows: TGCGCCAGCAGCCAGAGACAGGGAAGCTCCTACGAGCAGTACTTC. This sequence encodes CASSQRQGSSYEQYF.

V is TRBV5-1 and J is TRBJ2-3; D possibly corresponds to TRBD1 (6 bases). Germline V gene sequence: CDR1 SGHRS, CDR2 YFSETQ. The CDR3 runs to 15 residues. Trimming removed 4 bases from V and 1 base from J, with 13 bases in between. The CDR3 sequence is CASSPRTDRTDTQYF. CDR3 DNA sequence: TGCGCCAGCAGCCCGCGGACAGACCGCACAGATACGCAGTATTTT.